This record concerns one T cell receptor (beta chain) sequence. These data originate in a study of blood T cell repertoires in COVID-19. Across the whole study: COVID-19 samples from acute and convalescent phases originated in the United States, Italy and Spain. T cells, B-cell-depleted T cells, or PBMCs provided the cDNA or gDNA that served as material.

Germline V gene sequence: CDR1 SNHLY, CDR2 FYNNEI. This CDR3 comprises 12 residues. The table came from immunoSEQ multiplex PCR; TCRdb's copy has only in-frame clones and leaves some out. The table includes 270,000 or so clones, over 85% detected once. V and J are TRBV2 and TRBJ2-7; possible D gene TRBD2, 6 bases. This TCR derives from a woman in her 30s with COVID-19, enrolled during active disease. The sample was peripheral blood. CDR3 DNA: TGTGCATGCTGGGACTGGTCCTACGAGCAGTACTTC. Its protein product is CACWDWSYEQYF. Variable domain in full (rest from reference TRBV2 and TRBJ2-7): EPEVTQTPSHQVTQMGQEVILRCVPISNHLYFYWYRQILGQKVEFLVSFYNNEISEKSEIFDDQFSVERPDGSNFTLKIRSTKLEDSAMYFCACWDWSYEQYFGPGTRLTVT.